The text below deals with one T cell receptor (beta chain). Its antigen is undetermined. Starting material of about 0.45 ug total RNA yielded TCR beta cDNA via a constant-region primer. Construction of TCR beta libraries relied on three successive nested multiplex PCR rounds employing slightly modified ARM-PCR. The opening two PCR rounds, around 11 cycles each, paired TRBV1-TRBV30 forward primers with a C-beta reverse primer. TCRdb analysed the multiplex PCR reads with MiXCR anew, one entry per CDR3 protein. The sample yields approximately 120,000 distinct CDR3 sequences, approximately 64% seen once. V lost 2 bases, J lost 3 bases, and 10 bases lay in between. Germline CDR1 reads MNHNS; CDR2 reads SASEGT. This CDR3 has 14 amino acids. The data were taken from a study of tumor-infiltrating lymphocytes in primary liver carcinoma. Broader study findings: Tumors significantly exceeded blood in top-250-clone fraction (p = 0.039).

Unsorted bulk tissue of roughly 20-34 mg yielded co-extracted RNA and DNA. Uniformly, tumor samples exhibited a viable tumor cell fraction exceeding 75%. The chain links TRBV6-1 to TRBJ1-1, with D perhaps TRBD1 (5 bases). Sequencing was performed on liver tumor tissue from sampling region 3. Subset reported: tumor region T3, left-lateral pole. The receptor was isolated from a woman aged 55 to 70 with primary liver carcinoma and hepatitis B virus infection. The CDR3 coding sequence is TGTGCCAGCAGTGAATACCCGGGGGACACTGAAGCTTTCTTT. This gives the protein CASSEYPGDTEAFF.